The entry that follows covers one T cell receptor beta chain sequence. This record comes from a study of blood T cell repertoires in COVID-19. About the research overall: The United States, Italy and Spain provided the acute and convalescent COVID-19 samples. T cells, B-cell-depleted T cells, or PBMCs provided the cDNA or gDNA that served as material.

As processed by the authors: Reference gene primers were amplified, and this amplification served to estimate nucleated cell counts. TCRdb's table, derived via immunoSEQ multiplex PCR, lists solely in-frame clones and lacks some. V, J and clone size derive from that table, while D and trimming were established from the DNA sequence. Of tens of thousands of clones listed, roughly 87% are singletons. Input material: peripheral blood. The clonotype was recovered from a woman aged 50 to 65 with acute or convalescent COVID-19.

The CDR3 DNA follows: TGTGCCAGCAGCAGGCCGGGACTAGTTTTCACAGATACGCAGTATTTT. As protein: CASSRPGLVFTDTQYF. V is TRBV21-1 and J is TRBJ2-3; the D call TRBD2 from the table was never checked on the DNA. TRBV21-1 constitutes a pseudogene. The CDR3 length is 16 residues.